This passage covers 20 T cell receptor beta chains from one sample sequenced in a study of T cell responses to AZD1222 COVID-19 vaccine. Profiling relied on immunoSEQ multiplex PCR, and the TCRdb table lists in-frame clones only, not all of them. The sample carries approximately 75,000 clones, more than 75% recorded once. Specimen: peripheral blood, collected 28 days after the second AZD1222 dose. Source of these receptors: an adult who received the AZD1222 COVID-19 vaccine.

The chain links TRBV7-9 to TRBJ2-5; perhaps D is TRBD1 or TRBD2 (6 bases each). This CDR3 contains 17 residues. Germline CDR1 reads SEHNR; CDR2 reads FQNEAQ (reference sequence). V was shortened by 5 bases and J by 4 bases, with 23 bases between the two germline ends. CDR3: CASSQGGWESESETQYF. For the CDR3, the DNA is TGTGCCAGCAGCCAAGGGGGGTGGGAGAGTGAATCAGAGACCCAGTACTTC.

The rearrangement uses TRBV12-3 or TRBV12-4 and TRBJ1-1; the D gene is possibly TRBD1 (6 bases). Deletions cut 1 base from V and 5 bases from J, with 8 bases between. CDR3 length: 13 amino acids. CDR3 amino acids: CASSLEGETEAFF. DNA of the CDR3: TGTGCCAGCAGTTTAGAGGGGGAAACTGAAGCTTTCTTT.

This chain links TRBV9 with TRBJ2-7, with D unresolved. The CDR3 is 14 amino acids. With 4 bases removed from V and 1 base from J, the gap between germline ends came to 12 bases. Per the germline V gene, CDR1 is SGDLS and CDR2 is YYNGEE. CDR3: CASSPHAASYEQYF. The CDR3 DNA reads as TGTGCCAGCAGCCCCCATGCGGCTTCCTACGAGCAGTACTTC.

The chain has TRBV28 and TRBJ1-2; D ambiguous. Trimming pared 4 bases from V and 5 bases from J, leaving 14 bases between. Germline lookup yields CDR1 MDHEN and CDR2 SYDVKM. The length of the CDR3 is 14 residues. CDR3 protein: CASSSGRGSYGYTF. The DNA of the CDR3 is TGTGCCAGCAGTTCTGGACGGGGATCTTATGGCTACACCTTC.

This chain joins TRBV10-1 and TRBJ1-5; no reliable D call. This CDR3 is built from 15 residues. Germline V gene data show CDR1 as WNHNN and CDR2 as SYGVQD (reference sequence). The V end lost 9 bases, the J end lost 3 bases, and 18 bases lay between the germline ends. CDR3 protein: CARPPIGGNNQPQHF. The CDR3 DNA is TGCGCCAGACCCCCGATTGGCGGGAACAATCAGCCCCAGCATTTT.

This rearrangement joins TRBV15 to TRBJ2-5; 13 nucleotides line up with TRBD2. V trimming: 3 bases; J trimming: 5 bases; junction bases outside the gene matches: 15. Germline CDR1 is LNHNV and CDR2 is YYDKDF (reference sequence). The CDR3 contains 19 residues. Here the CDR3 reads CATSSVRGLAGARWETQYF. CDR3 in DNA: TGTGCCACCAGCAGCGTACGCGGACTAGCGGGGGCCAGGTGGGAGACCCAGTACTTC.

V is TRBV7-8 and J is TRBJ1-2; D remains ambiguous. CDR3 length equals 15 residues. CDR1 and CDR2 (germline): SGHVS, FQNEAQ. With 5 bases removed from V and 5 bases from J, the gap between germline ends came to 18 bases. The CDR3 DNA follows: TGTGCCAGCAGCCCCCGACAAACCGCTCCTTATGGCTACACCTTC. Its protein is CASSPRQTAPYGYTF.

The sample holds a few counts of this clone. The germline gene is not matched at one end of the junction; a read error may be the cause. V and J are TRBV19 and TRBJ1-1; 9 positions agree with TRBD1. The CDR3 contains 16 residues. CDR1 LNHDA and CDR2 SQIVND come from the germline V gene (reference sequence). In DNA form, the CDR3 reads TGTGCCAGTAGTACACCGGGACAGGGTTCGAACACTCAAGCTTTCTTT. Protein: CASSTPGQGSNTQAFF.

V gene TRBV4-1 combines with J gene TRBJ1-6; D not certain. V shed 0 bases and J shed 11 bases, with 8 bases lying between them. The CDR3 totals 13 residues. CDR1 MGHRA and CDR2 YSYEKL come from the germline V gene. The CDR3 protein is CASSQDQVAPLHF. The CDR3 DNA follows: TGCGCCAGCAGCCAAGATCAGGTGGCACCCCTCCACTTT.

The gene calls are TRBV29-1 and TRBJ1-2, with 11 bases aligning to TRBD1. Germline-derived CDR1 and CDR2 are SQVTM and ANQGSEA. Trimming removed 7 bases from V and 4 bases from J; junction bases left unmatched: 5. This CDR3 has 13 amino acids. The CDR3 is CSAGTGGPYGYTF. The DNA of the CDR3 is TGCAGCGCCGGGACAGGGGGGCCCTATGGCTACACCTTC.

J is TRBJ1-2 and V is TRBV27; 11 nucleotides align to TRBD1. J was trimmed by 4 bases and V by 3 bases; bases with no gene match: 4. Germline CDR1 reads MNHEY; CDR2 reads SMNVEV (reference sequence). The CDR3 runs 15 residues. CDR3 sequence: CASSFMGTGGYGYTF. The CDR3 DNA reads TGTGCCAGCAGTTTTATGGGGACAGGGGGCTATGGCTACACCTTC.

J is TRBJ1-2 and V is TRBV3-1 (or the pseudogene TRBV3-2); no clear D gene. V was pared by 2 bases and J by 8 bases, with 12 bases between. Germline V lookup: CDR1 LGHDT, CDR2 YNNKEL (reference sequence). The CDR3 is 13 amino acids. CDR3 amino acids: CASSQIMAGGYTF. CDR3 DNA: TGTGCCAGCAGCCAAATTATGGCTGGCGGCTACACCTTC.

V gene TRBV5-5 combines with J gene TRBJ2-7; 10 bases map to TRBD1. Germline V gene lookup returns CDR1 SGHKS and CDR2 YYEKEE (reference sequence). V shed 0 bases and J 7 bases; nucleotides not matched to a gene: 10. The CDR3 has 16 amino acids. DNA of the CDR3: TGTGCCAGCAGCTTGGTAGGGACAGGGGCAGTCAGGGAGCAGTACTTC. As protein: CASSLVGTGAVREQYF.

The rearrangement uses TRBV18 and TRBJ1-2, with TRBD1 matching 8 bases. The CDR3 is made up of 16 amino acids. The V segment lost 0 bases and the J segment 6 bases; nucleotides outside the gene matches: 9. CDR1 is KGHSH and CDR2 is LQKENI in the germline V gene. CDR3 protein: CASSPPNVDRGNGYTF. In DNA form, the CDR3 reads TGTGCCAGCTCACCACCGAACGTAGACAGGGGCAATGGCTACACCTTC.

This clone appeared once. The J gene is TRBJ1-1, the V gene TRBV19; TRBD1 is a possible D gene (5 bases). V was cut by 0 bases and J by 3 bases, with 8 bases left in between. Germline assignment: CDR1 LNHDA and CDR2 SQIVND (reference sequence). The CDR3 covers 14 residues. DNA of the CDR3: TGTGCCAGTAGTATAGAGGCGGGGGACACTGAAGCTTTCTTT. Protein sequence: CASSIEAGDTEAFF.

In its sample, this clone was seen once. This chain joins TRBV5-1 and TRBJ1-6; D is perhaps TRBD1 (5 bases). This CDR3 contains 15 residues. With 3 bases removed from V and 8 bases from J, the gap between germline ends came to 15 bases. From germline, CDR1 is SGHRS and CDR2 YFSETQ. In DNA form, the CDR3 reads TGCGCCAGCAGCTCGCGACGGGGGAATGATTCACCCCTCCACTTT. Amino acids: CASSSRRGNDSPLHF.

CDR3 in amino acids: CASSQDGKALKPDYGYTF. The CDR3 bases are TGCGCCAGCAGCCAAGATGGGAAGGCTTTAAAACCGGACTATGGCTACACCTTC. The chain uses TRBV4-3 and TRBJ1-2; D is undetermined. The germline V and J ends were trimmed by 0 bases and 3 bases, with 20 bases remaining between them. There are 18 residues in the CDR3. CDR1 and CDR2 from the germline V gene are LGHNA and YSLEER.

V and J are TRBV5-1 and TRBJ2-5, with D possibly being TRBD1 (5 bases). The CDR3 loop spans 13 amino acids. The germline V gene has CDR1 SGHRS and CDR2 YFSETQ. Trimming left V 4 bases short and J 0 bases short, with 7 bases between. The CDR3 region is CASSQDNQETQYF. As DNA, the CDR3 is TGCGCCAGCAGCCAGGACAACCAAGAGACCCAGTACTTC.

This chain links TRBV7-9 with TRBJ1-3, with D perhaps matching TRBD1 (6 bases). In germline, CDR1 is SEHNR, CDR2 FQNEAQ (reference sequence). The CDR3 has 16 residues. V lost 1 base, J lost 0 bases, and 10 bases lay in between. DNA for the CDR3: TGTGCCAGCAGCTTAGACGGGGGCTTCTCTGGAAACACCATATATTTT. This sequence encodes CASSLDGGFSGNTIYF.

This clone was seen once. In DNA, the CDR3 is TGTGCCTGGAGCTTTAGGGCGGCCACTGAAGCTTTCTTT. Protein product: CAWSFRAATEAFF. This chain links TRBV30 with TRBJ1-1; D is unclear. CDR3 length: 13 residues. The germline CDR1 and CDR2 sequences are GTSNPN and SVGIG (reference sequence). The V gene lost 3 bases and the J gene lost 4 bases, with 12 bases spanning the gap. The variable domain in full, completed from reference TRBV30 and TRBJ1-1, reads SQTIHQWPATLVQPVGSPLSLECTVEGTSNPNLYWYRQAAGRGLQLLFYSVGIGQISSEVPQNLSASRPQDRQFILSSKKLLLSDSGFYLCAWSFRAATEAFFGQGTRLTVV.